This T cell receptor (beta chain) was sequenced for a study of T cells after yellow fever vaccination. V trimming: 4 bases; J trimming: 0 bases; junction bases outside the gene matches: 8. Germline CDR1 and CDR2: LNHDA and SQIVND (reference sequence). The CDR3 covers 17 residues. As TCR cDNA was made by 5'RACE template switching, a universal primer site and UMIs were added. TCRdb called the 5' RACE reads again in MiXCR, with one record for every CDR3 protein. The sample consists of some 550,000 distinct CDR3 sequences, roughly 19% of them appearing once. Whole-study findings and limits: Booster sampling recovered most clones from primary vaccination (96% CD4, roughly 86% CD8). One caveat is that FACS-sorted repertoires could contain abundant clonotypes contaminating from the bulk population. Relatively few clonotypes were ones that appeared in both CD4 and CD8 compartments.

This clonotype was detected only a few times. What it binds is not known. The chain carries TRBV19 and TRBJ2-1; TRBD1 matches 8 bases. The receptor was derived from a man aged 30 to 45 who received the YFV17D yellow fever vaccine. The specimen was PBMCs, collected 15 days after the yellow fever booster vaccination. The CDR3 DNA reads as TGTGCCAGTAGTACCCAGGGGGCAGGGAGCTCCTACAATGAGCAGTTCTTC. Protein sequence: CASSTQGAGSSYNEQFF.